Below, 21 T cell receptor beta chains from the same sample are listed, as sequenced in a study of CD4 T cells in relation to SARS-CoV-2 and coronaviruses. The repertoire was sequenced with immunoSEQ multiplex PCR; TCRdb's copy has only in-frame clones and lacks some. The top ten clones hold 2.2% of a sample with more than 9,000 clones, around 86% of them seen once. Sequencing used naive CD4+ T cells from PBMCs. The subset denotes: naive CD4+ T cells isolated by negative enrichment. These receptor sequences come from an adult with COVID-19.

The chain recombines TRBV12-3 or TRBV12-4 with TRBJ2-5, with D unresolved. The V gene lost 7 bases and the J gene lost 8 bases, with 17 bases spanning the gap. There are 13 residues in the CDR3. The CDR3 DNA reads as TGTGCCAGCACGGGCAGCCTCAAGAGAACCCAGTACTTC. This codes for CASTGSLKRTQYF.

This chain uses TRBV18 with TRBJ2-5; 7 bases fit TRBD2. The CDR3 loop spans 15 amino acids. Germline loops: CDR1 KGHSH, CDR2 LQKENI. V lost 2 bases and J lost 4; bases outside the gene matches: 7. In DNA form, the CDR3 reads TGTGCCAGCTCACCAAAGGCAGGCGGGGGAGAGACCCAGTACTTC. It specifies CASSPKAGGGETQYF.

The chain recombines TRBV5-1 with TRBJ2-7, with D possibly being TRBD1 or TRBD2 (6 bases each). The CDR3 has 14 residues. Germline loops: CDR1 SGHRS, CDR2 YFSETQ. V was pared by 0 bases and J by 7 bases, with 14 bases between. The CDR3 is CASSLEGGVGEQYF. The CDR3 nucleotides read TGCGCCAGCAGCTTGGAGGGGGGAGTGGGGGAGCAGTACTTC.

V is TRBV7-2 and J is TRBJ1-4; possible D gene TRBD1, 6 bases. V dropped 2 bases and J dropped 8 bases, with 9 bases sitting between them. Per the germline V gene, CDR1 is SGHTA and CDR2 is FQGNSA. This CDR3 contains 13 residues. The CDR3 sequence: CASSLLQGEKLFF. For the CDR3, the DNA is TGTGCCAGCAGCTTACTACAGGGAGAAAAACTGTTTTTT.

The rearrangement joins TRBV7-2 to TRBJ2-1; possibly TRBD1 for D (6 bases). There are 16 residues in the CDR3. In germline, CDR1 is SGHTA, CDR2 FQGNSA. V gave up 6 bases and J gave up 5 bases, with 20 bases separating them. The CDR3 is CASRGTRGTTNNEQFF. CDR3 sequence (DNA): TGTGCCAGCAGGGGTACGAGGGGGACAACCAACAATGAGCAGTTCTTC. The full variable domain, its missing parts supplied by reference TRBV7-2 and TRBJ2-1, is GAGVSQSPSNKVTEKGKDVELRCDPISGHTALYWYRQSLGQGLEFLIYFQGNSAPDKSGLPSDRFSAERTGGSVSTLTIQRTQQEDSAVYLCASRGTRGTTNNEQFFGPGTRLTVL.

The rearrangement links TRBV29-1 to TRBJ2-4; no definite D call. The germline V gene encodes CDR1 SQVTM and CDR2 ANQGSEA. Trimming cost V 3 bases and J 7 bases, with 16 bases left between them. The CDR3 is 14 amino acids. The CDR3 sequence: CSVEAQIGMNIQYF. The CDR3 coding sequence is TGCAGCGTTGAGGCCCAAATTGGGATGAACATTCAGTACTTC.

The chain's CDR3 is CAWSVLEDTQYF. CDR3 nucleotide sequence: TGTGCCTGGAGTGTACTGGAAGATACGCAGTATTTT. The chain joins TRBV30 to TRBJ2-3; D call uncertain. The CDR3 contains 12 residues. Germline CDR1 GTSNPN, CDR2 SVGIG (reference sequence). V lost 0 bases and J 5 bases, leaving 6 bases between the germline ends.

J is TRBJ2-2 and V is TRBV27, with a weak D call TRBD1 (7 bases). CDR3 length: 14 amino acids. Germline loops: CDR1 MNHEY, CDR2 SMNVEV (reference sequence). V lost 3 bases and J lost 8, with 13 bases in between. The chain's CDR3 is CASSFAGGSGELFF. The CDR3 DNA is TGTGCCAGCAGTTTCGCAGGGGGGTCGGGGGAGCTGTTTTTT.

This rearrangement joins TRBV5-8 to TRBJ2-7, with 12 bases lining up with TRBD2. V lost 1 base and J lost 2; bases outside the gene matches: 4. The CDR3 has 16 amino acids. Germline values: CDR1 SGHTS, CDR2 YDEGEE. The CDR3 reads CASSLFLAGGPYEQYF. The DNA for the CDR3 is TGTGCCAGCAGCTTGTTTCTAGCGGGGGGGCCCTACGAGCAGTACTTC.

In this sample, this clone turned up a few times. The chain combines TRBV5-1 with TRBJ1-3; TRBD1 matches 7 bases. Per the germline V gene, CDR1 is SGHRS and CDR2 is YFSETQ. This CDR3 has 15 residues. Trimming took 0 bases from V and 4 from J; bases not matched to a gene: 4. The CDR3 sequence is CASSLEGARGNTIYF. In nucleotides, the CDR3 is TGCGCCAGCAGCTTGGAGGGGGCGCGGGGAAACACCATATATTTT.

V gene TRBV7-6 combines with J gene TRBJ1-3; tentatively, D is TRBD1 (6 bases). In germline, CDR1 is SGHVS, CDR2 FNYEAQ. The CDR3 totals 16 residues. Trimming stripped 2 bases from V and 1 base from J, with 12 bases between. The CDR3 loop is CASSLLRQASGNTIYF. CDR3 bases: TGTGCCAGCAGCTTATTGAGACAGGCTTCTGGAAACACCATATATTTT.

The chain joins TRBV7-8 to TRBJ2-1; possibly TRBD2 for D (5 bases). Trimming took 1 base from V and 0 from J, leaving 10 bases between them. Germline CDR1 and CDR2: SGHVS and FQNEAQ. This CDR3 has 16 amino acids. CDR3 nucleotide sequence: TGTGCCAGCAGCTTAGTCCTAGCCAGCTCCTACAATGAGCAGTTCTTC. It is translated as CASSLVLASSYNEQFF.

The V and J genes are TRBV24-1 and TRBJ2-7; possibly TRBD2 for D (6 bases). V lost 7 bases, J lost 5 bases, and 14 bases lay in between. The length of the CDR3 is 13 residues. The germline CDR1 and CDR2 sequences are KGHDR and SFDVKD. CDR3 DNA: TGTGCCACCAGGGAGGGGAAATGGAACGAGCAGTACTTC. This encodes CATREGKWNEQYF.

The V gene is TRBV5-6, the J gene TRBJ1-2; D uncertain. Trimming left V 9 bases short and J 6 bases short, with 27 bases between. Germline V gene lookup returns CDR1 SGHDT and CDR2 YYEEEE. The CDR3 length is 16 residues. CDR3 sequence (DNA): TGTGCCACCCAGCCATATAGTATTAGGTTAGGTGATGGCTACACCTTC. It is translated as CATQPYSIRLGDGYTF.

The chain couples TRBV7-2 to TRBJ1-6; 7 positions agree with TRBD1. The CDR3 contains 17 residues. Germline assignment: CDR1 SGHTA and CDR2 FQGNSA. V was pared by 1 base and J by 1 base, with 4 bases of the junction left unmatched. CDR3 loop: CASSLGTGRSYNSPLHF. CDR3 coding DNA: TGTGCCAGCAGCTTAGGGACAGGTCGTTCCTATAATTCACCCCTCCACTTT. Full variable domain (missing parts from reference TRBV7-2 and TRBJ1-6): GAGVSQSPSNKVTEKGKDVELRCDPISGHTALYWYRQSLGQGLEFLIYFQGNSAPDKSGLPSDRFSAERTGGSVSTLTIQRTQQEDSAVYLCASSLGTGRSYNSPLHFGNGTRLTVT.

In this sample, this clone turned up once. The chain employs TRBV4-1 and TRBJ2-1; 7 positions agree with TRBD1. The CDR3 has 16 residues. Germline CDR1 MGHRA, CDR2 YSYEKL. Trimming removed 1 base from V and 9 bases from J; junction bases left unmatched: 12. CDR3 residues: CASSQGPRQGVGEQFF. CDR3 in DNA: TGCGCCAGCAGCCAAGGACCACGACAGGGCGTTGGTGAGCAGTTCTTC.

CDR3 region: CASSPNRGSYNEQFF. The CDR3 coding sequence is TGCGCCAGCAGCCCCAATAGGGGCTCCTACAATGAGCAGTTCTTC. This sequence joins TRBV4-1 and TRBJ2-1; D might be TRBD1 (5 bases). This CDR3 comprises 15 residues. Germline values: CDR1 MGHRA, CDR2 YSYEKL. The ends were cut back, 4 bases at V and 0 bases at J, with 10 bases in the middle.

The chain employs TRBV18 and TRBJ1-1; D not resolved. Germline CDR1 KGHSH, CDR2 LQKENI. CDR3 size: 13 residues. V gave up 2 bases and J gave up 7 bases, with 11 bases separating them. CDR3 amino acids: CASSPESLGEAFF. The CDR3 region has the DNA TGTGCCAGCTCACCAGAGTCCCTGGGTGAAGCTTTCTTT.

This clone showed up just a few times. The V call is TRBV18, the J call TRBJ2-7; no clear D gene. CDR1 and CDR2 (germline): KGHSH, LQKENI. The CDR3 loop spans 14 amino acids. V was clipped by 0 bases and J by 1 base, with 7 bases between them. As DNA, the CDR3 is TGTGCCAGCTCACCACCTTCAGGTTCCTACGAGCAGTACTTC. Translation gives CASSPPSGSYEQYF.

The chain joins TRBV3-1 (or the pseudogene TRBV3-2) to TRBJ2-3; no definite D call. CDR1 LGHDT and CDR2 YNNKEL come from the germline V gene (reference sequence). The CDR3 consists of 14 residues. V was pared by 0 bases and J by 4 bases, with 8 bases between. The CDR3 loop reads CASSQDLGSDTQYF. CDR3 nucleotides: TGTGCCAGCAGCCAAGATTTGGGTTCAGATACGCAGTATTTT.

CDR3 DNA: TGTGCCAGTAGTATACAGGGAGCCAATTCACCCCTCCACTTT. Protein sequence: CASSIQGANSPLHF. The chain carries TRBV19 and TRBJ1-6; perhaps TRBD1 as D (5 bases). V lost 2 bases to trimming and J lost 7 bases, with 9 bases between them. The CDR3 sequence is 14 residues long. CDR1 and CDR2 (germline): LNHDA, SQIVND (reference sequence).